The present entry profiles one TCR beta chain with its context. Its matching antigen is unknown. This entry is derived from a study of monozygotic twins with inflammatory bowel disease. Whole-study findings and limits: Support was lacking for any single strong IBD-associated signal or clonotype.

Germline assignment: CDR1 KGHSH and CDR2 LQKENI. The CDR3 loop spans 12 amino acids. cDNA for TCRalpha and TCRbeta was amplified by nested PCRs of roughly 17 then 8 to 10 cycles. TCRdb reanalyzed the 5' RACE reads, giving one entry per CDR3 protein sequence and no DNA. The sample table includes 80,000 or so distinct CDR3 sequences. The receptor was derived from a human donor with ulcerative colitis or Crohn's disease, or a healthy co-twin of an affected twin (not recorded which). This chain links TRBV18 with TRBJ2-5; TCRdb's assignment of TRBD1 cannot be checked, as there is no DNA. Material: blood. CDR3 loop: CASSWGQETQYF.